These 32 T cell receptor beta chains originate from one sample sequenced in a study of regulatory T cells in long-lasting Graves disease. Time point here: newly diagnosed GD, antithyroid drugs for less than 3 months. PBMCs were the source of the RNA used for TCR sequencing. Both iRepertoire HTBI primers and Arm-PCR of CDR3 regions were used to build the TCR beta libraries. In TCRdb, the multiplex PCR reads were re-called with MiXCR into one record per CDR3 protein. This table has some 250,000 distinct CDR3 sequences, around 20% appearing once. Specimen: peripheral blood mononuclear cells (PBMCs), collected at new diagnosis, from a patient treated with antithyroid drugs. The receptors here all came from a female donor with Graves disease.

This clonotype was seen many times. The V gene is TRBV20-1, the J gene TRBJ1-5; D call uncertain. Germline V gives CDR1 DFQATT, CDR2 SNEGSKA (reference sequence). Between the trimmed V and J ends, which lost 4 bases and 6 bases, there was a span of 13 bases. The CDR3 sequence is 13 residues long. CDR3 sequence reads: CSAIPRPGQPQHF. The CDR3 DNA reads as TGCAGTGCTATTCCCCGGCCGGGTCAGCCCCAGCATTTT.

The rearrangement uses TRBV28 and TRBJ2-7; D is unclear. Germline CDR1 reads MDHEN; CDR2 reads SYDVKM. The CDR3 is 13 residues long. V gave up 5 bases and J gave up 3 bases, with 11 bases separating them. The CDR3 region is CASSAPDGYEQYF. The DNA for the CDR3 is TGTGCCAGCAGTGCACCCGACGGCTACGAGCAGTACTTC. Together with reference TRBV28 and TRBJ2-7, the CDR3 gives the full variable domain: DVKVTQSSRYLVKRTGEKVFLECVQDMDHENMFWYRQDPGLGLRLIYFSYDVKMKEKGDIPEGYSVSREKKERFSLILESASTNQTSMYLCASSAPDGYEQYFGPGTRLTVT.

J is TRBJ2-4 and V is TRBV6-9, with TRBD2 identical over 10 bases. Germline V CDR1 and CDR2: MNHGY, SVAAGI. The CDR3 runs to 17 residues. V was pared by 0 bases and J by 7 bases, with 9 bases of the junction left unmatched. DNA of the CDR3: TGTGCCAGCAGTTATTCGCCTAGCGGGGGCCCCGCCAACATTCAGTACTTC. Translation gives CASSYSPSGGPANIQYF.

This clonotype was counted ten times or more. This chain connects TRBV5-4 to TRBJ2-3; 7 bases match TRBD2. The CDR3 is 14 residues long. Germline assignment: CDR1 SGHNT and CDR2 YYREEE (reference sequence). V dropped 6 bases and J dropped 4; count of bases not matched to a gene: 8. CDR3 nucleotide sequence: TGTGCCAGCAACGGCGGGAGAGTCGCAGATACGCAGTATTTT. Encoded protein: CASNGGRVADTQYF.

The chain recombines TRBV10-2 with TRBJ1-1; D is ambiguous. Between the trimmed V and J ends, which lost 8 bases and 3 bases, there was a span of 13 bases. From germline, CDR1 is WSHSY and CDR2 SAAADI. The CDR3 extends over 13 amino acids. Here the CDR3 DNA reads TGCGCCAGCTCTGCTTCGAGGTACACTGAAGCTTTCTTT. This sequence encodes CASSASRYTEAFF.

The chain combines TRBV20-1 with TRBJ2-1; 16 bases line up with TRBD2. The CDR3 covers 17 residues. V shed 6 bases and J 2 bases; nucleotides not matched to a gene: 7. The germline V gene has CDR1 DFQATT and CDR2 SNEGSKA (reference sequence). DNA of the CDR3: TGCAGTGCCACCGGGACTAGCGGGAGGGGGACCTACAATGAGCAGTTCTTC. Its protein is CSATGTSGRGTYNEQFF.

In its sample, this clonotype was seen many times. The V and J genes are TRBV29-1 and TRBJ2-7; either TRBD1 or TRBD2 may supply D (7 bases each). Trimming left V 6 bases short and J 3 bases short, with 18 bases between. Germline values: CDR1 SQVTM, CDR2 ANQGSEA. This CDR3 contains 14 residues. The CDR3 protein is CSVAGRGHVYEQYF. The CDR3 DNA sequence: TGCAGCGTCGCGGGGAGGGGGCACGTCTACGAGCAGTACTTC.

At least ten counts were recorded for this clonotype. The rearrangement links TRBV19 to TRBJ2-7; the match to TRBD1 covers 8 bases. The CDR3 is 14 amino acids. The germline gives CDR1 LNHDA, CDR2 SQIVND (reference sequence). V dropped 4 bases and J dropped 3; count of bases not matched to a gene: 5. CDR3 amino acids: CASSSTGGGYEQYF. The CDR3, as DNA: TGTGCCAGTAGTAGCACAGGGGGTGGCTACGAGCAGTACTTC.

V and J are TRBV4-1 and TRBJ1-6; D uncertain. CDR3 length: 15 residues. Between the trimmed V and J ends, which lost 4 bases and 2 bases, there was a span of 9 bases. In germline, CDR1 is MGHRA, CDR2 YSYEKL. The CDR3 sequence: CASSLLTAYNSPLHF. Here the CDR3 DNA reads TGCGCCAGCAGCCTACTTACGGCCTATAATTCACCCCTCCACTTT.

This clonotype was observed at least ten times. The V and J genes are TRBV13 and TRBJ2-3, with 13 bases fitting TRBD2. With 5 bases clipped from V and 4 bases from J, the junction kept 6 bases outside the gene matches. Germline V gene lookup returns CDR1 PRHDT and CDR2 FYEKMQ (reference sequence). This CDR3 has 16 residues. In DNA form, the CDR3 reads TGTGCCAGCAGCCCCCGGACTAGCGGGGGACCAGATACGCAGTATTTT. Amino acids: CASSPRTSGGPDTQYF.

This clonotype was counted only a few times. The chain carries TRBV6-1 and TRBJ1-2; D gene unclear. Trimming cost V 8 bases and J 8 bases, with 15 bases left between them. The CDR3 consists of 12 residues. Germline V lookup: CDR1 MNHNS, CDR2 SASEGT. The chain's CDR3 is CASERGVMGYTF. CDR3 sequence (DNA): TGTGCCAGCGAGCGTGGGGTTATGGGCTACACCTTC.

V is TRBV4-3 and J is TRBJ1-5; 7 bases map to TRBD1. Germline assignment: CDR1 LGHNA and CDR2 YSLEER. The length of the CDR3 is 15 residues. V was pared by 1 base and J by 3 bases, with 3 bases of the junction left unmatched. The CDR3 bases are TGCGCCAGCAGCCAAGGGACAGGTTACAATCAGCCCCAGCATTTT. The encoded protein is CASSQGTGYNQPQHF.

This clonotype was counted many times. The V and J genes are TRBV7-8 and TRBJ2-7, with 11 bases fitting TRBD2. The ends lost 3 bases at V and 5 bases at J; junction bases unmatched: 6. This CDR3 region has 15 residues. Per germline, CDR1 SGHVS and CDR2 FQNEAQ. The CDR3 DNA is TGTGCCAGCAGCTTCACTAGCGGGAGAATAGACGAGCAGTACTTC. Translation gives CASSFTSGRIDEQYF.

Only a few counts were recorded for this clonotype. The chain is built from TRBV7-9 and TRBJ2-7, with D unclear. Germline V lookup: CDR1 SEHNR, CDR2 FQNEAQ (reference sequence). The length of the CDR3 is 14 residues. V was trimmed by 2 bases and J by 0 bases, leaving 8 bases between them. DNA for the CDR3: TGTGCCAGCAGCTTATTCGCCGACTCCTACGAGCAGTACTTC. Its translation is CASSLFADSYEQYF. Filled out from reference TRBV7-9 and TRBJ2-7, the complete variable domain reads DTGVSQNPRHKITKRGQNVTFRCDPISEHNRLYWYRQTLGQGPEFLTYFQNEAQLEKSRLLSDRFSAERPKGSFSTLEIQRTEQGDSAMYLCASSLFADSYEQYFGPGTRLTVT.

CDR3 sequence reads: CASKEQVNTEAFF. CDR3 nucleotides: TGTGCCAGCAAGGAACAGGTGAACACTGAAGCTTTCTTT. The V gene is TRBV7-3, the J gene TRBJ1-1; possibly TRBD1 for D (5 bases). This CDR3 has 13 amino acids. Per the germline V gene, CDR1 is SGHTA and CDR2 is FQGTGA. The V and J ends lost 7 bases and 0 bases respectively, with 9 bases between them.

This clonotype was recorded at least ten times. The chain links TRBV28 to TRBJ2-7; 9 bases are shared with TRBD1. V lost 8 bases, J lost 5 bases, and 10 bases stayed unmatched. The V gene's germline CDR1 is MDHEN and CDR2 SYDVKM. The CDR3 has 14 amino acids. CDR3 region: CASLTGTGTNEQYF. DNA of the CDR3: TGTGCCAGCCTAACCGGGACAGGGACCAACGAGCAGTACTTC.

This clonotype has at least ten counts. This sequence joins TRBV3-2 and TRBJ2-5; the DNA was not compared with TRBD2, the D call given in the table. TRBV3-2 is given as a pseudogene. The CDR3 is made up of 16 amino acids. CDR3 in amino acids: CASSPTLAERQETQYF. CDR3 coding DNA: TGTGCCAGCAGCCCAACACTAGCAGAGCGGCAAGAGACCCAGTACTTC.

This clonotype was counted many times. V gene TRBV20-1 combines with J gene TRBJ2-7, with D possibly TRBD1 on 5 matching bases. This CDR3 is built from 16 residues. Trimming took off 6 bases at V and 0 bases at J, with 21 bases between the two ends. Per the germline V gene, CDR1 is DFQATT and CDR2 is SNEGSKA (reference sequence). CDR3 sequence: CSATPPLGHSSYEQYF. The CDR3 bases are TGCAGTGCCACCCCGCCTCTGGGGCATAGCTCCTACGAGCAGTACTTC.

This clonotype was observed many times. This chain connects TRBV10-3 to TRBJ1-3, with 7 positions matching TRBD1. There are 13 residues in the CDR3. Looked up from germline, CDR1 is ENHRY and CDR2 is SYGVKD. Germline trimming cut 10 bases from V and 4 bases from J; bases unmatched to any gene: 7. The CDR3 DNA reads TGTGCCACCAACCTACAGGGGGGAAACACCATATATTTT. Translating gives CATNLQGGNTIYF.

At least ten counts were recorded for this clonotype. The chain uses TRBV27 and TRBJ2-3; D is uncertain. V lost 3 bases to trimming and J lost 4 bases, with 11 bases between them. Germline V gene data show CDR1 as MNHEY and CDR2 as SMNVEV (reference sequence). This CDR3 has 14 residues. The CDR3 region has the DNA TGTGCCAGCAGTTTGGTAAAAGACCCAGATACGCAGTATTTT. Protein sequence: CASSLVKDPDTQYF.

Points on this clonotype: Given a much more abundant clone one base away, this may be a read error. This chain connects TRBV15 to TRBJ2-3, with TRBD2 identical over 9 bases. CDR3 size: 15 residues. Germline CDR1 LNHNV, CDR2 YYDKDF (reference sequence). The CDR3 reads CATSKASGNLDTKYF. CDR3 in DNA: TGTGCCACCAGCAAAGCTAGCGGGAACCTCGATACGAAGTATTTT. Filled out from reference TRBV15 and TRBJ2-3, the complete variable domain reads DAMVIQNPRYQVTQFGKPVTLSCSQTLNHNVMYWYQQKSSQAPKLLFHYYDKDFNNEADTPDNFQSRRPNTSFCFLDIRSPGLGDTAMYLCATSKASGNLDTKYFGPGTRLTVL.

Of note for this clonotype: A far larger clone differs by one base, so this is likely a read error. V is TRBV10-1 and J is TRBJ2-3, with D possibly matching TRBD1 (5 bases). The DNA matches TRBJ2-7 better at its end, which makes the J call doubtful. The CDR3 sequence is 13 residues long. Looked up from germline, CDR1 is WNHNN and CDR2 is SYGVQD (reference sequence). The CDR3 DNA is TGCGCCAGCAGTCATGACAGAACCTACGAGCAGTACTTC. Amino acids: CASSHDRTYEQYF.

This clonotype has a count of ten or more. In DNA form, the CDR3 reads TGTGCCAGCAGCCAAGGCGGCGGGGGGTCCCAAGAGACCCAGTACTTC. Translation gives CASSQGGGGSQETQYF. This rearrangement joins TRBV4-2 to TRBJ2-5; 8 bases line up with TRBD2. With V trimmed by 1 base and J by 1 base, 5 bases remained unmatched. The CDR3 is 16 residues long. Looked up from germline, CDR1 is LGHNA and CDR2 is YNFKEQ.

In its sample, this clonotype was seen many times. This chain connects TRBV19 to TRBJ1-1; TRBD1 aligns across 7 bases. The V and J ends lost 3 bases and 5 bases, in that order; junction bases with no gene match: 9. The CDR3 length is 15 residues. Looked up from germline, CDR1 is LNHDA and CDR2 is SQIVND (reference sequence). The CDR3 DNA sequence: TGTGCCAGTAGTATGAGGGGGCGCATGACTACTGAAGCTTTCTTT. This encodes CASSMRGRMTTEAFF. Full variable domain (rest looked up from reference TRBV19 and TRBJ1-1): DGGITQSPKYLFRKEGQNVTLSCEQNLNHDAMYWYRQDPGQGLRLIYYSQIVNDFQKGDIAEGYSVSREKKESFPLTVTSAQKNPTAFYLCASSMRGRMTTEAFFGQGTRLTVV.

This clonotype was counted many times. The V gene is TRBV6-5, the J gene TRBJ1-6, with D unresolved. Per germline, CDR1 MNHEY and CDR2 SVGAGI. Trimming took off 2 bases at V and 10 bases at J, with 12 bases between the two ends. The CDR3 consists of 14 residues. The DNA of the CDR3 is TGTGCCAGCAGTTACATAGGGTCGGAATCACCCCTCCACTTT. This sequence encodes CASSYIGSESPLHF.

This clonotype was seen a handful of times. This chain links TRBV12-3 or TRBV12-4 with TRBJ1-4; 8 bases agree with TRBD1. The CDR3 totals 14 residues. The V and J ends lost 8 bases and 8 bases, in that order; junction bases with no gene match: 10. CDR3 in DNA: TGTGCCAGCCTAGACAGGGGAGGAGGAGAAAAACTGTTTTTT. It translates to CASLDRGGGEKLFF.

This clonotype occurred a few times. A much larger clone differs by one base, so this may be a read error. The conserved phenylalanine or tryptophan is not found at the CDR3 terminus, so this likely reflects a read error. The genes are TRBV11-2 and TRBJ1-1; TRBD1 agrees at 9 bases. J gave up 5 bases and V 3 bases, and 7 bases lay outside the gene matches. The CDR3 contains 15 residues. Germline CDR1 reads SGHAT; CDR2 reads FQNNGV. The CDR3 region has the DNA TGTGCCAGCAGCTTCGGACAGGGGATAGGGACTGAAGCTTTCCTT. Protein product: CASSFGQGIGTEAFL.

This clonotype was detected ten times or more. The V and J genes are TRBV6-2 or TRBV6-3 and TRBJ2-7; 9 positions agree with TRBD2. The V and J ends lost 6 bases and 4 bases, in that order; junction bases with no gene match: 13. Looked up from germline, CDR1 is MNHEY and CDR2 is SVGEGT. The CDR3 loop spans 16 amino acids. The CDR3 DNA is TGTGCCAGCAGCCCCCCCCGCGGGGGGGCGGATTACGAGCAGTACTTC. Its protein is CASSPPRGGADYEQYF.

The table lists this clonotype with many counts. The V gene is TRBV5-6, the J gene TRBJ2-7; D gene uncertain. The V end lost 6 bases, the J end lost 2 bases, and 3 bases lay between the germline ends. This CDR3 has 10 residues. CDR1 is SGHDT, CDR2 YYEEEE, per germline. The CDR3 bases are TGTGCCAGCACCCCCTACGAGCAGTACTTC. Its protein is CASTPYEQYF.

This clonotype has a count of ten or more. DNA of the CDR3: TGCAGTGCTAGAGACAAGGGACTAGCCAGGAATGAGCAGTTCTTC. Protein product: CSARDKGLARNEQFF. The genes are TRBV20-1 and TRBJ2-1; 9 bases align to TRBD2. In germline, CDR1 is DFQATT, CDR2 SNEGSKA (reference sequence). V dropped 0 bases and J dropped 7; count of bases not matched to a gene: 7. This CDR3 has 15 amino acids.

This clonotype is a singleton in its sample. A much larger clone sits a single nucleotide away, making a read error possible. The chain couples TRBV7-9 to TRBJ2-7; 7 bases are shared with TRBD2. Looked up from germline, CDR1 is SEHNR and CDR2 is FQNEAQ (reference sequence). The V and J ends lost 5 bases and 4 bases, in that order; junction bases with no gene match: 8. The CDR3 spans 14 residues. CDR3 sequence: CASSPTMGGYEQYF. As DNA, the CDR3 is TGTGCCAGCAGCCCAACAATGGGGGGGTACGAGCAGTACTTC.

This clonotype was counted a single time. The CDR3 DNA sequence: TGTGCCAGCAGACGGACAGTCGCCCACTCGCCCCAGCATTTT. Translated, it gives CASRRTVAHSPQHF. This chain connects TRBV12-3 or TRBV12-4 to TRBJ1-5, with D possibly TRBD1 on 6 matching bases. The V and J ends lost 6 bases and 9 bases respectively, with 18 bases between them. CDR3 size: 14 residues.